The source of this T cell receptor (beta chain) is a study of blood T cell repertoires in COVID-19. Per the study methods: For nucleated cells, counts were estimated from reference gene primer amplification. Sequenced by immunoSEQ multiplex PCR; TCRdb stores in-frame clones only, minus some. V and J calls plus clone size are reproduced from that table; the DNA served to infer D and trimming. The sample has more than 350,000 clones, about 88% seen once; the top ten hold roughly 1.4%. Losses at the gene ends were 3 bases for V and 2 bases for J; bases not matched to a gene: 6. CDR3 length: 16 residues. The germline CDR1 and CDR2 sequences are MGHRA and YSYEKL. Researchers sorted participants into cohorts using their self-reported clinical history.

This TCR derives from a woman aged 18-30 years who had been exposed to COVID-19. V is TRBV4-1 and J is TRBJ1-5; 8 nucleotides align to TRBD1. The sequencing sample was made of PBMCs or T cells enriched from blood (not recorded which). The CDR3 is CASSQTDRVGNQPQHF. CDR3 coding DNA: TGCGCCAGCAGCCAGACGGACAGGGTCGGCAATCAGCCCCAGCATTTT.